This T cell receptor (beta chain) was sequenced in a study of blood T cell repertoires in COVID-19. Study information: Samples of COVID-19 (acute and convalescent) were obtained from the United States, Italy and Spain. The cDNA or gDNA used as material had been derived from T cells, B-cell-depleted T cells, or PBMCs.

Germline V CDR1 and CDR2: LGHDT, YNNKEL (reference sequence). CDR3 length: 14 residues. Trimming took 3 bases from V and 2 from J, leaving 10 bases between them. This clone appeared a single time. Authors' methods: Nucleated cell number was recorded as an estimate derived from reference gene primer amplification. Assay used: immunoSEQ multiplex PCR; TCRdb lists only in-frame clones, some missing. The V and J calls and clone size come from that table; D and trimming were worked out from the DNA. The sample carries tens of thousands of clones, over 75% recorded once. The source material was peripheral blood. The chain is built from TRBV3-1 (or the pseudogene TRBV3-2) and TRBJ1-2; D perhaps matches TRBD1 (6 bases). The clonotype comes from a human donor in a cohort sampled during active COVID-19. CDR3 amino acids: CASSQTGRNYGYTF. CDR3 nucleotide sequence: TGTGCCAGCAGCCAGACAGGTCGGAACTATGGCTACACCTTC.